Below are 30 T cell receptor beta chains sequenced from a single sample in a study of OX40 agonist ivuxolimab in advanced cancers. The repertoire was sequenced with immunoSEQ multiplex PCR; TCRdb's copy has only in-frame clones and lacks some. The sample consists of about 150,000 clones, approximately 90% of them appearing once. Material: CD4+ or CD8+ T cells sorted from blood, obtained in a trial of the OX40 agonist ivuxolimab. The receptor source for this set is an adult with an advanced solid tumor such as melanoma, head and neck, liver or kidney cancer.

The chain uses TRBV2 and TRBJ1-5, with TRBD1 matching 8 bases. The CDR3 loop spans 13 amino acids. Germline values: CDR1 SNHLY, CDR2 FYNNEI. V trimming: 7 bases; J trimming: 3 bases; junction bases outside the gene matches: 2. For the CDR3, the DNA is TGTGCCAGCACAGGGGGCCTCAATCAGCCCCAGCATTTT. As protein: CASTGGLNQPQHF.

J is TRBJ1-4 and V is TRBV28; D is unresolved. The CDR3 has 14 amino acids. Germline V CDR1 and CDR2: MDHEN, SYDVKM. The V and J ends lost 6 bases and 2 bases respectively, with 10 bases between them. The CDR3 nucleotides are TGTGCCAGCAGGGTGGGCTCGACTAATGAAAAACTGTTTTTT. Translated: CASRVGSTNEKLFF.

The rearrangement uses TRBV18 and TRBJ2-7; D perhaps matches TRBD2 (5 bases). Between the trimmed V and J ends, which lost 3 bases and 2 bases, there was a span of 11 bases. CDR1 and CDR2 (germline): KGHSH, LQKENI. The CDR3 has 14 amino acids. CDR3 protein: CASSPGGGAYEQYF. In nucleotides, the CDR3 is TGTGCCAGCTCACCCGGAGGTGGGGCCTACGAGCAGTACTTC.

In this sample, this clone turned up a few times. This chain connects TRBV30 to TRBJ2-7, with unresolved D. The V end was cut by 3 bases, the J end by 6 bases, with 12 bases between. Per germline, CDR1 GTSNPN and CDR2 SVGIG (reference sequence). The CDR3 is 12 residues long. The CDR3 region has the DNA TGTGCCTGGAGGTCTGTAAGTCCCGAGCAGTACTTC. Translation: CAWRSVSPEQYF. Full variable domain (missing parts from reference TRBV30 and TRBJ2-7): SQTIHQWPATLVQPVGSPLSLECTVEGTSNPNLYWYRQAAGRGLQLLFYSVGIGQISSEVPQNLSASRPQDRQFILSSKKLLLSDSGFYLCAWRSVSPEQYFGPGTRLTVT.

The CDR3 region has the DNA TGCGCCAGCAGCTTTTTGTTGGGCAGCGGGGGGGACGAGCAGTACTTC. Protein product: CASSFLLGSGGDEQYF. The chain employs TRBV5-1 and TRBJ2-7; 10 nucleotides match TRBD2. In germline, CDR1 is SGHRS, CDR2 YFSETQ. The V and J ends lost 2 bases and 5 bases, in that order; junction bases with no gene match: 10. The CDR3 consists of 16 residues.

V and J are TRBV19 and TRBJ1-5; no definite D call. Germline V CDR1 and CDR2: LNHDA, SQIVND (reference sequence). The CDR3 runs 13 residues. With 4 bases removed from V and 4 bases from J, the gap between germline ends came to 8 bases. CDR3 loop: CASSSRDNQPQHF. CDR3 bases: TGTGCCAGTAGTAGCCGGGATAATCAGCCCCAGCATTTT.

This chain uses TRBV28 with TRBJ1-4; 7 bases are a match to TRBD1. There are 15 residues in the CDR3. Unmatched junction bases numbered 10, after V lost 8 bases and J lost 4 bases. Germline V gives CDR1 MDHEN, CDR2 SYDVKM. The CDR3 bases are TGTGCCAGCGGAAGGCCAGGGGGGGATAATGAAAAACTGTTTTTT. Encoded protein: CASGRPGGDNEKLFF.

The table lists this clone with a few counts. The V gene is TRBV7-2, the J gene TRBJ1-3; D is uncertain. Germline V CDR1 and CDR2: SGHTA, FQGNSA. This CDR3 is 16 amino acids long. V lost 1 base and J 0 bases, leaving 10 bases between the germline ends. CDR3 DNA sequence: TGTGCCAGCAGCTTAGTGGCGTTCGACTCTGGAAACACCATATATTTT. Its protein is CASSLVAFDSGNTIYF.

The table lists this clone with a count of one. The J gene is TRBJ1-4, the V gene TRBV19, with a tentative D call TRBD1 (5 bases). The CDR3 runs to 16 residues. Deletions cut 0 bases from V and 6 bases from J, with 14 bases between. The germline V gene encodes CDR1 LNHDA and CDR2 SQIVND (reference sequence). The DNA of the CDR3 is TGTGCCAGTAGTATAGAGACCCCGACAGATTATGAAAAACTGTTTTTT. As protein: CASSIETPTDYEKLFF.

The CDR3 DNA reads TGTGCCAGCTCTACTGCAGGGGGCGGCGGCACTGAAGCTTTCTTT. Its translation is CASSTAGGGGTEAFF. V is TRBV18 and J is TRBJ1-1; TRBD1 matches at 8 bases. CDR3 length: 15 amino acids. V shed 6 bases, J shed 4 bases, and the junction held 10 bases outside the gene matches. CDR1 and CDR2 (germline): KGHSH, LQKENI.

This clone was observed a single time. The CDR3 loop reads CASSLRSGANVLTF. The CDR3 DNA is TGTGCCAGCAGTTTACGCTCTGGGGCCAACGTCCTGACTTTC. This chain uses TRBV28 with TRBJ2-6, with no clear D. With 2 bases removed from V and 0 bases from J, the gap between germline ends came to 2 bases. There are 14 residues in the CDR3. CDR1 and CDR2 from the germline V gene are MDHEN and SYDVKM. Full variable domain (rest looked up from reference TRBV28 and TRBJ2-6): DVKVTQSSRYLVKRTGEKVFLECVQDMDHENMFWYRQDPGLGLRLIYFSYDVKMKEKGDIPEGYSVSREKKERFSLILESASTNQTSMYLCASSLRSGANVLTFGAGSRLTVL.

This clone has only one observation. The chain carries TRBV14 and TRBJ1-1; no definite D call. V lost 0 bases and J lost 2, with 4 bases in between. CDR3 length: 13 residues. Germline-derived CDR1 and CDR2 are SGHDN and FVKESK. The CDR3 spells CASSQDGNTEAFF. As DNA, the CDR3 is TGTGCCAGCAGCCAAGATGGCAACACTGAAGCTTTCTTT.

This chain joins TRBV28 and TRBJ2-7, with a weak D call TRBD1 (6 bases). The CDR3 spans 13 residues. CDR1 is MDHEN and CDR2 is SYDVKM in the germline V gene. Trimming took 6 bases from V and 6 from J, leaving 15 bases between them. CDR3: CASSQGFKSEQYF. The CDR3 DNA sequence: TGTGCCAGCAGCCAGGGGTTCAAGAGCGAGCAGTACTTC.

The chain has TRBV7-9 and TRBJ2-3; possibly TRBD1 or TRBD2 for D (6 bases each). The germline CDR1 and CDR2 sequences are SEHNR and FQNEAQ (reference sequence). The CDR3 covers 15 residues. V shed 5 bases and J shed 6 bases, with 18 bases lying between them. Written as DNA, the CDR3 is TGTGCCAGCAGCCTGAGTAGAGGGGGGCCGGATACGCAGTATTTT. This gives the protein CASSLSRGGPDTQYF.

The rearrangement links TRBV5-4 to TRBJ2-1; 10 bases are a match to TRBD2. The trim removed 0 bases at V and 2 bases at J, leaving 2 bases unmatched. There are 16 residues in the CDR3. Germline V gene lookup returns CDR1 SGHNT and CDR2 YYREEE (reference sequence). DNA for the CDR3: TGTGCCAGCAGCTTGGATCTAGCGGGAGCCTACAATGAGCAGTTCTTC. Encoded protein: CASSLDLAGAYNEQFF.

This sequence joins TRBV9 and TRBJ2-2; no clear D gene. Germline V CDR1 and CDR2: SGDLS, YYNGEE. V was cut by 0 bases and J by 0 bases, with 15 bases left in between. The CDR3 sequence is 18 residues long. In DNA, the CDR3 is TGTGCCAGCAGCGTAGAAGGCCTTATTGTGGCGAACACCGGGGAGCTGTTTTTT. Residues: CASSVEGLIVANTGELFF.

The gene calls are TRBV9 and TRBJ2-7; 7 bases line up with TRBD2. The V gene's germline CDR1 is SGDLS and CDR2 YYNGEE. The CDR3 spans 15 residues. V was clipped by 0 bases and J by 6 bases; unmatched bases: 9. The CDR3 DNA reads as TGTGCCAGCAGCGTAGAAGGAACTAGCGAACGCGAGCAGTACTTC. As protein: CASSVEGTSEREQYF.

Here the CDR3 DNA reads TGTGCCAGCAGCTCGCCGGGACAGGATTCCTACGAGCAGTACTTC. Encoded protein: CASSSPGQDSYEQYF. V and J are TRBV13 and TRBJ2-7, with 8 bases identical to TRBD1. Unmatched junction bases numbered 6, after V lost 4 bases and J lost 1 base. The length of the CDR3 is 15 residues. In germline, CDR1 is PRHDT, CDR2 FYEKMQ (reference sequence).

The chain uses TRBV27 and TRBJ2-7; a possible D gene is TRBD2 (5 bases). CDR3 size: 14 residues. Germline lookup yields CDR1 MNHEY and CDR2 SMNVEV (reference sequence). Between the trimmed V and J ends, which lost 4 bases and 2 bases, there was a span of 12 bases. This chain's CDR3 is CASSSLTTPYEQYF. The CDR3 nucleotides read TGTGCCAGCAGTTCACTGACTACCCCCTACGAGCAGTACTTC.

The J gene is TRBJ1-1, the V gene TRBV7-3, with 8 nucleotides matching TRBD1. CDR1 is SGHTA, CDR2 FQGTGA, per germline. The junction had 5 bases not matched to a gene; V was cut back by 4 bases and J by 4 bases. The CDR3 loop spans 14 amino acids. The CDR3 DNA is TGTGCCAGCAGCTCACAGGGGGAAGGCACTGAAGCTTTCTTT. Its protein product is CASSSQGEGTEAFF.

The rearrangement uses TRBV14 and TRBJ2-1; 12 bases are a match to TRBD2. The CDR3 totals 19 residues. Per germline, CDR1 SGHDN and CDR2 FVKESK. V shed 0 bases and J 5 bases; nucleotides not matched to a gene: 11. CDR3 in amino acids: CASSQDPGTSGRRNNEQFF. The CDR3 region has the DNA TGTGCCAGCAGCCAAGACCCCGGGACTAGCGGGCGACGAAACAATGAGCAGTTCTTC.

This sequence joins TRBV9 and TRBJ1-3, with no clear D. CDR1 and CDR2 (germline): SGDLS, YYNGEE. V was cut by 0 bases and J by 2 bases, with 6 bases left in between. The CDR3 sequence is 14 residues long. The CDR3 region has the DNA TGTGCCAGCAGCGTAGCTGGGACTGGAAACACCATATATTTT. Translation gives CASSVAGTGNTIYF.

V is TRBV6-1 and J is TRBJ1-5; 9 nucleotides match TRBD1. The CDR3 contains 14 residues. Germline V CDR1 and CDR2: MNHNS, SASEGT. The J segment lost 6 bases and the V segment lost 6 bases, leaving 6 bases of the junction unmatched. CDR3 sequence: CASSQQGAVQPQHF. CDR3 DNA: TGTGCCAGCAGCCAACAGGGGGCGGTTCAGCCCCAGCATTTT.

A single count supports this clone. The CDR3 sequence is CASSTYVSYNEQFF. CDR3 nucleotides: TGTGCCAGCAGTACCTATGTTTCCTACAATGAGCAGTTCTTC. The genes are TRBV27 and TRBJ2-1; no definite D call. Trimming removed 5 bases from V and 1 base from J, with 9 bases in between. This CDR3 is built from 14 residues. Germline V gene sequence: CDR1 MNHEY, CDR2 SMNVEV (reference sequence).

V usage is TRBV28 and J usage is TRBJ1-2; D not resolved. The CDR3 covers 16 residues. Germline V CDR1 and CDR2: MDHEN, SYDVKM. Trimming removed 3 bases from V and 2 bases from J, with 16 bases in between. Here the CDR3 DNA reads TGTGCCAGCAGTTTGGTGGAAGGGCGCATGAACTATGGCTACACCTTC. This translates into CASSLVEGRMNYGYTF.

The CDR3 spells CASSTSGGSSYEQYF. The CDR3 region has the DNA TGTGCCAGTAGTACTAGCGGGGGGAGCTCCTACGAGCAGTACTTC. The chain carries TRBV19 and TRBJ2-7, with 11 bases matching TRBD2. Germline CDR1 LNHDA, CDR2 SQIVND (reference sequence). The CDR3 length is 15 residues. V gave up 4 bases and J gave up 0 bases; unmatched junction bases: 2.

Written as DNA, the CDR3 is TGCGCCAGCAGCCAGGGACAGGGACCTCTCGGCGAGCAGTACTTC. This encodes CASSQGQGPLGEQYF. V usage is TRBV4-1 and J usage is TRBJ2-7; TRBD1 agrees at 9 bases. This CDR3 contains 15 residues. Trimming cost V 3 bases and J 6 bases; bases outside gene matches: 9. CDR1 is MGHRA, CDR2 YSYEKL, per germline.

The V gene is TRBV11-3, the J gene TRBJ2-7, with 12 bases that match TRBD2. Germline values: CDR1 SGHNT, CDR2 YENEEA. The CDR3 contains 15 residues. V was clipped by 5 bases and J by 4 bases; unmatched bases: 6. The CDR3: CASSQSTSGGYEQYF. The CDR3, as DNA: TGTGCCAGCAGCCAATCGACTAGCGGGGGATACGAGCAGTACTTC.

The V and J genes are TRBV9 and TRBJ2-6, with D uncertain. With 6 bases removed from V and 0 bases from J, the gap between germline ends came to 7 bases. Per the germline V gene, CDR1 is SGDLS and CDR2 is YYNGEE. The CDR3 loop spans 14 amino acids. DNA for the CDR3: TGTGCCAGCAAAGGGTCCTCTGGGGCCAACGTCCTGACTTTC. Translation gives CASKGSSGANVLTF.

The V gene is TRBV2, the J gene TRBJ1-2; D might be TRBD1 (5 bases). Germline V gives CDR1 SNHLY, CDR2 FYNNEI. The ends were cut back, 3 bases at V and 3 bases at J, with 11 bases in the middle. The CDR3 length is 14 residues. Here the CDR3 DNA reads TGTGCCAGCAGTGAGAGGGGAGGGGACTATGGCTACACCTTC. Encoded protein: CASSERGGDYGYTF.